The text below deals with one T cell receptor beta chain. Its antigen remains unidentified. This record belongs to a study of identical twins. TCRdb re-derived calls from the 5' RACE reads in MiXCR, one entry per CDR3 protein. The data hold roughly 540,000 distinct CDR3 sequences, with 20% to 25% observed a single time. Study-wide findings and caveats: The study drew conclusions from cross-sectional statistical analysis, not from following the same donors.

The data were also submitted as part of a second study, on T cells expressing NK-cell markers.

This TCR derives from a woman between 18 and 30 years old in good health. The sample taken for sequencing was CD4+ T cells sorted from blood.

Written as DNA, the CDR3 is TGCAGTGCGCCCCCGACAGCCTTGAACACTGAAGCTTTCTTT. Protein: CSAPPTALNTEAFF. V is TRBV20-1 and J is TRBJ1-1, with TRBD1 as a possible D gene (5 bases). Trimming cost V 6 bases and J 0 bases, with 14 bases left between them. There are 14 residues in the CDR3. Germline V gives CDR1 DFQATT, CDR2 SNEGSKA (reference sequence).